Detailed here is one TCR beta chain. Its target is unknown. Trimming removed 6 bases at V and 4 bases at J, with 13 bases between. CDR1 and CDR2 (germline): SGHRS, YFSETQ. The CDR3 is made up of 14 amino acids. The assay was immunoSEQ multiplex PCR, and TCRdb's table has in-frame clones only and misses some. The data show approximately 150,000 clones, over 85% seen once. The source of the sample is a study of T cell responses to AZD1222 COVID-19 vaccine. General observations from the study: Clonal diversity was possibly underestimated, and the donors were mostly white British, with more females. Mapped onto spike, vaccine-associated CD4 TCRs spanned it and were dominant at 160-218 and 743-854. There were repertoire samples only from the period after the peak T cell response.

The chain uses TRBV5-1 and TRBJ2-2; D is unclear. The source material was peripheral blood, sampled on day 0 of MenACWY control vaccination. This receptor was taken from an adult in good health. In DNA form, the CDR3 reads TGCGCCAGCACCCAGGTCGGAGTCACCGGGGAGCTGTTTTTT. It yields the protein CASTQVGVTGELFF.